This TCR beta chain was sequenced during a study of CD8+ T cells in alopecia areata. Overall study: Treated patients were dosed with oral tofacitinib, taking 5 to 10 mg twice daily.

The treatment here: oral pan-JAK inhibitor, 5-10 mg twice daily. Individuals with alopecia areata gave both lesional scalp punch biopsies and peripheral blood for collection. Both CD4+ and CD8+ T cells were separated by sorting PBMCs. It was cDNA, reverse transcribed from extracted RNA, that served as the sequencing template. The data were produced by immunoSEQ multiplex PCR, yet TCRdb's version contains in-frame clones alone and is incomplete. This table has under 250,000 clones, roughly 66% appearing once. CDR1 and CDR2 from the germline V gene are SGDLS and YYNGEE. Deletions cut 2 bases from V and 7 bases from J, with 15 bases between. This CDR3 is built from 14 residues.

The receptor was derived from a human donor with alopecia areata. The chain is built from TRBV9 and TRBJ1-2; possibly TRBD1 for D (5 bases). The sample was CD4+ T cells sorted from blood, taken between weeks 43 and 45, from a patient treated with tofacitinib. The CDR3 spells CASSVGTVQGGYTF. The CDR3 DNA reads as TGTGCCAGCAGCGTCGGGACGGTTCAGGGTGGCTACACCTTC.